The 20 T cell receptor beta chains presented below share a single source sample, sequenced in a study of blood T cell repertoires in COVID-19 (TCRdb year 2020). Libraries were built with the immunoSEQ multiplex PCR assay. What TCRdb holds here is the immuneACCESS table cut down to in-frame rearrangements. Part of the clones is not present; checked against another copy, under half of the missing clones reflect an unresolved V gene, and the others are unexplained. This sample comprises about 350,000 clones, approximately 87% of them detected only once. Clones ranked in the top ten supply roughly 5.2% of the sample. Sequencing input: PBMCs or T cells enriched from blood (not recorded which). All receptors derive from a woman in her twenties or thirties who had recovered from COVID-19.

The chain recombines TRBV6-1 with TRBJ2-3; 7 bases align to TRBD2. The CDR3 runs 15 residues. Germline V CDR1 and CDR2: MNHNS, SASEGT. The junction had 5 bases not matched to a gene; V was cut back by 2 bases and J by 3 bases. The CDR3 loop is CASSEPGRGTDTQYF. CDR3 DNA sequence: TGTGCCAGCAGTGAACCCGGGCGGGGGACAGATACGCAGTATTTT.

This chain uses TRBV7-2 with TRBJ2-1; possible D gene TRBD2, 6 bases. Germline V gene data show CDR1 as SGHTA and CDR2 as FQGNSA. The V end was cut by 0 bases, the J end by 5 bases, with 14 bases between. The CDR3 is made up of 16 amino acids. The CDR3: CASSLAVGDFNNEQFF. As DNA, the CDR3 is TGTGCCAGCAGCTTAGCGGTAGGGGACTTTAACAATGAGCAGTTCTTC.

The chain couples TRBV15 to TRBJ1-6; D is undetermined. CDR1 is LNHNV, CDR2 YYDKDF, per germline (reference sequence). CDR3 size: 16 residues. Deletions cut 0 bases from V and 3 bases from J, with 9 bases between. CDR3 sequence reads: CATSRDLRRYNSPLHF. The CDR3 DNA is TGTGCCACCAGCAGAGATCTGCGGCGCTATAATTCACCCCTCCACTTT.

This chain links TRBV5-5 with TRBJ1-1; a possible D gene is TRBD1 (5 bases). The CDR3 runs 16 residues. Germline V gene data show CDR1 as SGHKS and CDR2 as YYEKEE (reference sequence). The V end was cut by 0 bases, the J end by 6 bases, with 18 bases between. The CDR3 protein is CASSLAVAGLGAEAFF. The CDR3 nucleotides are TGTGCCAGCAGCTTGGCTGTGGCAGGGCTGGGCGCTGAAGCTTTCTTT.

The chain recombines TRBV19 with TRBJ1-5; D might be TRBD1 (6 bases). The germline V and J ends were trimmed by 4 bases and 4 bases, with 11 bases remaining between them. Germline CDR1 LNHDA, CDR2 SQIVND (reference sequence). The CDR3 covers 14 residues. CDR3 DNA sequence: TGTGCCAGTAGTAGGTACCAGGGGAATCAGCCCCAGCATTTT. Residues: CASSRYQGNQPQHF.

This chain joins TRBV29-1 and TRBJ1-4; TRBD1 might be the D (5 bases). Trimming took 3 bases from V and 1 from J, leaving 9 bases between them. Germline values: CDR1 SQVTM, CDR2 ANQGSEA. This CDR3 comprises 14 residues. Written as DNA, the CDR3 is TGCAGCGTTGACAGGGAAGGAACTAATGAAAAACTGTTTTTT. Protein sequence: CSVDREGTNEKLFF.

This sequence joins TRBV29-1 and TRBJ1-2; 9 bases are shared with TRBD1. CDR3 length: 13 residues. V shed 5 bases, J shed 6 bases, and the junction held 7 bases outside the gene matches. Germline loops: CDR1 SQVTM, CDR2 ANQGSEA. The CDR3 loop is CSVLGTGFNGYTF. In nucleotides, the CDR3 is TGCAGCGTTCTAGGGACAGGGTTTAATGGCTACACCTTC.

The chain employs TRBV5-4 and TRBJ2-5; the match to TRBD2 covers 9 bases. The CDR3 length is 16 residues. CDR1 is SGHNT, CDR2 YYREEE, per germline (reference sequence). Losses at the gene ends were 3 bases for V and 0 bases for J; bases not matched to a gene: 6. The CDR3 reads CASSSLAGPYQETQYF. The CDR3 coding sequence is TGTGCCAGCAGCTCACTAGCGGGCCCGTACCAAGAGACCCAGTACTTC.

The chain links TRBV11-3 to TRBJ1-1; D unresolved. V lost 1 base and J 1 base, leaving 4 bases between the germline ends. Germline-derived CDR1 and CDR2 are SGHNT and YENEEA. The CDR3 loop spans 13 amino acids. The CDR3 nucleotides read TGTGCCAGCAGCTTAGTAGCGAACACTGAAGCTTTCTTT. Translated, it gives CASSLVANTEAFF.

This clone was observed a single time. J is TRBJ2-5 and V is TRBV27; D unresolved. Germline CDR1 reads MNHEY; CDR2 reads SMNVEV (reference sequence). The CDR3 totals 16 residues. Trimming removed 5 bases at V and 5 bases at J, with 21 bases between. The CDR3 region is CASSPLSAAHGETQYF. The CDR3, as DNA: TGTGCCAGCAGTCCCCTTTCGGCCGCTCACGGGGAGACCCAGTACTTC.

The chain recombines TRBV5-1 with TRBJ2-5; TRBD1 matches 11 bases. CDR3 size: 17 residues. CDR1 and CDR2 from the germline V gene are SGHRS and YFSETQ. The junction had 10 bases not matched to a gene; V was cut back by 3 bases and J by 3 bases. In nucleotides, the CDR3 is TGCGCCAGCAGCTCGCTGGACAGGGGGCTAGAAGAAGAGACCCAGTACTTC. The encoded protein is CASSSLDRGLEEETQYF.

This clone was recorded many times. This sequence joins TRBV4-3 and TRBJ1-4; 8 bases agree with TRBD1. Germline-derived CDR1 and CDR2 are LGHNA and YSLEER. CDR3 length: 16 residues. After removal of 0 bases from V and 5 bases from J, the junction contained 5 bases not matched to a gene. The CDR3 sequence: CASSQDGQGRNEKLFF. The CDR3 DNA sequence: TGCGCCAGCAGCCAAGACGGACAGGGAAGGAATGAAAAACTGTTTTTT.

This clone occurred a few times. The V gene is TRBV9, the J gene TRBJ1-2; no reliable D call. Trimming pared 0 bases from V and 4 bases from J, leaving 7 bases between. This CDR3 comprises 13 residues. Germline-derived CDR1 and CDR2 are SGDLS and YYNGEE. This chain's CDR3 is CASSVEDTYGYTF. The CDR3 DNA follows: TGTGCCAGCAGCGTAGAAGACACCTATGGCTACACCTTC.

The chain links TRBV6-5 to TRBJ1-6, with a tentative D call TRBD1 (5 bases). Trimming removed 1 base at V and 9 bases at J, with 13 bases between. The V gene's germline CDR1 is MNHEY and CDR2 SVGAGI. This CDR3 spans 15 amino acids. CDR3 nucleotides: TGTGCCAGCAGTTACTGGGGGGGATCTGGTTCACCCCTCCACTTT. This translates into CASSYWGGSGSPLHF.

The rearrangement links TRBV7-2 to TRBJ2-1, with 9 bases identical to TRBD1. The CDR3 is made up of 15 amino acids. CDR1 and CDR2 (germline): SGHTA, FQGNSA. V was clipped by 4 bases and J by 3 bases; unmatched bases: 4. The CDR3 DNA sequence: TGTGCCAGCAGCTCGGACAGGGGAAACTACAATGAGCAGTTCTTC. The encoded protein is CASSSDRGNYNEQFF.

The rearrangement links TRBV30 to TRBJ1-2, with 12 nucleotides matching TRBD1. V trimming: 4 bases; J trimming: 1 base; junction bases outside the gene matches: 7. Germline CDR1 reads GTSNPN; CDR2 reads SVGIG (reference sequence). The CDR3 contains 16 residues. The CDR3 reads CAWMGTGGHINYGYTF. The CDR3 DNA sequence: TGTGCCTGGATGGGGACAGGGGGCCATATTAACTATGGCTACACCTTC.

The chain combines TRBV7-9 with TRBJ2-4, with 11 nucleotides matching TRBD1. The trim removed 5 bases at V and 9 bases at J, leaving 18 bases unmatched. The CDR3 has 18 amino acids. The germline CDR1 and CDR2 sequences are SEHNR and FQNEAQ (reference sequence). CDR3 sequence: CASSPRDRGKTVGGIQYF. The DNA for the CDR3 is TGTGCCAGCAGCCCGCGGGACAGGGGGAAGACTGTGGGAGGCATTCAGTACTTC.

The chain recombines TRBV7-9 with TRBJ1-3; D remains ambiguous. CDR3 size: 15 residues. V lost 8 bases to trimming and J lost 8 bases, with 22 bases between them. Germline V lookup: CDR1 SEHNR, CDR2 FQNEAQ (reference sequence). CDR3 in DNA: TGTGCCAGCGGAAGCCCGGCAGGCCAATATGACACCATATATTTT. It translates to CASGSPAGQYDTIYF. The complete variable domain, with remaining parts taken from reference TRBV7-9 and TRBJ1-3, reads DTGVSQNPRHKITKRGQNVTFRCDPISEHNRLYWYRQTLGQGPEFLTYFQNEAQLEKSRLLSDRFSAERPKGSFSTLEIQRTEQGDSAMYLCASGSPAGQYDTIYFGEGSWLTVV.

The chain has TRBV4-3 and TRBJ1-1, with D maybe TRBD1 (5 bases). The germline V gene encodes CDR1 LGHNA and CDR2 YSLEER. This CDR3 is 16 amino acids long. V was clipped by 4 bases and J by 1 base, with 16 bases between them. This CDR3 is CASSPGQLRGNTEAFF. For the CDR3, the DNA is TGCGCCAGCAGCCCCGGACAACTCCGAGGGAACACTGAAGCTTTCTTT.

The chain combines TRBV28 with TRBJ2-4; 13 bases are a match to TRBD2. The CDR3 covers 16 residues. Trimming removed 5 bases from V and 1 base from J; junction bases left unmatched: 2. Per the germline V gene, CDR1 is MDHEN and CDR2 is SYDVKM. The CDR3 sequence is CASSPTSGGAKNIQYF. The DNA of the CDR3 is TGTGCCAGCAGTCCGACTAGCGGGGGGGCCAAAAACATTCAGTACTTC. Full variable domain (remainder filled in from reference TRBV28 and TRBJ2-4): DVKVTQSSRYLVKRTGEKVFLECVQDMDHENMFWYRQDPGLGLRLIYFSYDVKMKEKGDIPEGYSVSREKKERFSLILESASTNQTSMYLCASSPTSGGAKNIQYFGAGTRLSVL.